This TCR beta chain is drawn from a study of T cells in Graves' hyperthyroidism and ophthalmopathy. From RNA transcripts, TCR beta CDR3 regions were amplified. Carried out on the TCR CDR3, a first-round RT-PCR used the HTBI primer set. A single record per CDR3 protein comes from TCRdb applying MiXCR to the multiplex PCR reads. Here the sample spans about 290,000 distinct CDR3 sequences, about 15% being singletons. Subjects aged 18 to 65 presented with newly diagnosed hyperthyroidism of less than 2 months' duration. Diagnosis relied on clinical symptoms, serum thyroxine and TRAb, thyroid ultrasound and orbital computed tomography. 10 ml of fresh peripheral blood supplied the PBMCs. Germline V gives CDR1 SGHTS, CDR2 YDEGEE. The CDR3 is 15 residues long. V lost 5 bases to trimming and J lost 7 bases; unmatched junction nucleotides: 10.

Sequencing input: blood. The clonotype was recovered from a man in his thirties or forties with Graves' hyperthyroidism. The V gene is TRBV5-8, the J gene TRBJ2-1, with TRBD2 matching 9 bases. The CDR3 region has the DNA TGTGCCAGCAGTAAAATAGCGGGAGTGGGAAATGAGCAGTTCTTC. This translates into CASSKIAGVGNEQFF.